Below are 25 T cell receptor beta chains sequenced from a single sample in a study of OX40 agonist ivuxolimab in advanced cancers. Libraries came from the immunoSEQ multiplex PCR assay. Sourced from immuneACCESS, this table was stored by TCRdb with only in-frame sequences that have V and J called. A share of the clones is absent; for the studies checked, an unresolved V gene accounts for under half, and the remainder has no known explanation. This sample lists about 71,000 clones; roughly 93% were detected once. The top ten clonotypes cover approximately 14% of the sample. This material consisted of CD4+ or CD8+ T cells sorted from blood, taken in a trial of the OX40 agonist ivuxolimab. The receptors derive from an adult with an advanced solid tumor such as melanoma, head and neck, liver or kidney cancer.

This sequence joins TRBV11-3 and TRBJ2-3, with D perhaps TRBD1 (6 bases). The CDR3 extends over 14 amino acids. Germline lookup yields CDR1 SGHNT and CDR2 YENEEA. V lost 4 bases and J 3 bases, leaving 11 bases between the germline ends. The CDR3: CASSSDRMTDTQYF. CDR3 sequence (DNA): TGTGCCAGCAGCTCCGACAGGATGACAGATACGCAGTATTTT. The full variable domain, rest sourced from reference TRBV11-3 and TRBJ2-3, is EAGVVQSPRYKIIEKKQPVAFWCNPISGHNTLYWYLQNLGQGPELLIRYENEEAVDDSQLPKDRFSAERLKGVDSTLKIQPAELGDSAVYLCASSSDRMTDTQYFGPGTRLTVL.

This sequence joins TRBV4-3 and TRBJ2-1; no clear D gene. The V gene lost 0 bases and the J gene lost 5 bases, with 17 bases spanning the gap. Germline values: CDR1 LGHNA, CDR2 YSLEER. The CDR3 length is 17 residues. The CDR3 reads CASSQDRAVGPHNEQFF. In DNA, the CDR3 is TGCGCCAGCAGCCAAGACCGGGCGGTTGGCCCCCACAATGAGCAGTTCTTC.

The V call is TRBV29-1, the J call TRBJ2-7; 8 bases fit TRBD1. With V trimmed by 4 bases and J by 3 bases, 5 bases remained unmatched. CDR1 and CDR2 from the germline V gene are SQVTM and ANQGSEA. This CDR3 spans 13 amino acids. CDR3 nucleotides: TGCAGCGTTGTTCGACAGGGGATCTACGAGCAGTACTTC. Its translation: CSVVRQGIYEQYF.

The genes are TRBV7-6 and TRBJ2-7; D perhaps matches TRBD2 (5 bases). Between the trimmed V and J ends, which lost 2 bases and 1 base, there was a span of 12 bases. The CDR3 is 15 residues long. In germline, CDR1 is SGHVS, CDR2 FNYEAQ. The CDR3 is CASSLLGGQSYEQYF. CDR3 DNA: TGTGCCAGCAGCTTACTTGGCGGGCAGTCCTACGAGCAGTACTTC.

This sequence joins TRBV7-9 and TRBJ1-2, with TRBD1 matching over 9 bases. V lost 6 bases and J lost 5; bases outside the gene matches: 13. CDR3 length: 16 amino acids. Germline lookup yields CDR1 SEHNR and CDR2 FQNEAQ (reference sequence). The CDR3 bases are TGTGCCAGCAGTTCCGGACAGGGACAGGGCGGGTATGGCTACACCTTC. As protein: CASSSGQGQGGYGYTF.

V and J are TRBV20-1 and TRBJ2-1; no clear D. The V end lost 3 bases, the J end lost 6 bases, and 6 bases lay between the germline ends. In germline, CDR1 is DFQATT, CDR2 SNEGSKA (reference sequence). The CDR3 has 11 amino acids. This CDR3 reads CSARWVNEQFF. DNA of the CDR3: TGCAGTGCTAGGTGGGTCAATGAGCAGTTCTTC.

The chain joins TRBV12-5 to TRBJ1-5; weak D call: TRBD1 (5 bases). The CDR3 has 16 residues. Germline V lookup: CDR1 LGHNT, CDR2 FRNRAP. V was trimmed by 0 bases and J by 3 bases, leaving 12 bases between them. The CDR3 sequence is CASGLVGEGNNQPQHF. The CDR3 coding sequence is TGTGCTAGTGGTTTGGTAGGGGAGGGGAACAATCAGCCCCAGCATTTT. Combining the CDR3 with reference TRBV12-5 and TRBJ1-5 gives the whole variable domain DARVTQTPRHKVTEMGQEVTMRCQPILGHNTVFWYRQTMMQGLELLAYFRNRAPLDDSGMPKDRFSAEMPDATLATLKIQPSEPRDSAVYFCASGLVGEGNNQPQHFGDGTRLSIL.

The chain employs TRBV27 and TRBJ1-1; D not resolved. CDR1 and CDR2 (germline): MNHEY, SMNVEV (reference sequence). The V gene lost 4 bases and the J gene lost 14 bases, with 14 bases spanning the gap. The CDR3 has 11 residues. The CDR3 nucleotides read TGTGCCAGCAGTTGGAAGGGCGGGTTGTTCTTT. Protein: CASSWKGGLFF.

This clone occurred a few times. V usage is TRBV6-5 and J usage is TRBJ1-5; D uncertain. Germline CDR1 reads MNHEY; CDR2 reads SVGAGI. This CDR3 has 15 residues. V was cut by 0 bases and J by 0 bases, with 6 bases left in between. CDR3 DNA: TGTGCCAGCAGTTACTCGATAGATAGCAATCAGCCCCAGCATTTT. It encodes CASSYSIDSNQPQHF.

The chain links TRBV4-3 to TRBJ2-1, with a tentative D call TRBD2 (5 bases). The CDR3 runs 15 residues. Germline assignment: CDR1 LGHNA and CDR2 YSLEER. Trimming stripped 0 bases from V and 2 bases from J, with 8 bases between. Written as DNA, the CDR3 is TGCGCCAGCAGCCAAGATCCGGGAACCTACAATGAGCAGTTCTTC. Its translation: CASSQDPGTYNEQFF.

The chain employs TRBV5-6 and TRBJ1-5; D might be TRBD1 (6 bases). CDR1 and CDR2 from the germline V gene are SGHDT and YYEEEE. This CDR3 has 19 residues. Trimming stripped 4 bases from V and 0 bases from J, with 23 bases between. The CDR3 region is CASSMTGPQATYSNQPQHF. Written as DNA, the CDR3 is TGTGCCAGCAGCATGACAGGCCCTCAAGCCACTTATAGCAATCAGCCCCAGCATTTT. Full variable domain (rest looked up from reference TRBV5-6 and TRBJ1-5): DAGVTQSPTHLIKTRGQQVTLRCSPKSGHDTVSWYQQALGQGPQFIFQYYEEEERQRGNFPDRFSGHQFPNYSSELNVNALLLGDSALYLCASSMTGPQATYSNQPQHFGDGTRLSIL.

The CDR3 loop reads CASSFTSYEQYF. CDR3 DNA: TGTGCCAGCAGCTTCACCTCCTACGAGCAGTACTTC. The chain links TRBV7-9 to TRBJ2-7, with unresolved D. From germline, CDR1 is SEHNR and CDR2 FQNEAQ (reference sequence). V shed 3 bases and J shed 0 bases, with 3 bases lying between them. This CDR3 has 12 residues.

The chain links TRBV4-3 to TRBJ1-2, with 10 bases identical to TRBD1. Germline trimming cut 4 bases from V and 0 bases from J; bases unmatched to any gene: 8. Germline CDR1 LGHNA, CDR2 YSLEER. The CDR3 runs to 17 residues. Here the CDR3 DNA reads TGCGCCAGCAGCCCTCGGACAGGGGGTCTTGCTAACTATGGCTACACCTTC. Translated: CASSPRTGGLANYGYTF.

This clone was counted once. The rearrangement uses TRBV7-9 and TRBJ2-7; 7 bases align to TRBD1. After removal of 4 bases from V and 4 bases from J, the junction contained 10 bases not matched to a gene. Germline loops: CDR1 SEHNR, CDR2 FQNEAQ (reference sequence). CDR3 length equals 15 residues. Here the CDR3 reads CASSYPRTGIYEQYF. As DNA, the CDR3 is TGTGCCAGCAGCTACCCCCGGACAGGTATTTACGAGCAGTACTTC. The whole variable domain, remainder taken from reference TRBV7-9 and TRBJ2-7, is DTGVSQNPRHKITKRGQNVTFRCDPISEHNRLYWYRQTLGQGPEFLTYFQNEAQLEKSRLLSDRFSAERPKGSFSTLEIQRTEQGDSAMYLCASSYPRTGIYEQYFGPGTRLTVT.

Only one count was recorded for this clone. The V call is TRBV6-5, the J call TRBJ1-1, with no clear D. This CDR3 has 12 residues. Germline CDR1 and CDR2: MNHEY and SVGAGI. V dropped 0 bases and J dropped 7 bases, with 6 bases sitting between them. CDR3 coding DNA: TGTGCCAGCAGTTACTCAGGGTTTGAAGCTTTCTTT. Its translation is CASSYSGFEAFF.

V usage is TRBV7-6 and J usage is TRBJ1-1; D is undetermined. Trimming removed 5 bases from V and 5 bases from J, with 9 bases in between. Per the germline V gene, CDR1 is SGHVS and CDR2 is FNYEAQ. The CDR3 extends over 12 amino acids. CDR3 DNA: TGTGCCAGCAGCCCCCCTGGTACTGAAGCTTTCTTT. Protein product: CASSPPGTEAFF.

V and J are TRBV11-3 and TRBJ2-7; D tentatively reads TRBD1 or TRBD2 (5 bases each). Germline assignment: CDR1 SGHNT and CDR2 YENEEA. This CDR3 region has 15 residues. Trimming took 4 bases from V and 3 from J, leaving 16 bases between them. CDR3 in amino acids: CASSSGRTLGYEQYF. DNA of the CDR3: TGTGCCAGCAGCTCGGGACGGACTCTGGGCTACGAGCAGTACTTC. Looking up the rest from reference TRBV11-3 and TRBJ2-7 gives the full variable domain: EAGVVQSPRYKIIEKKQPVAFWCNPISGHNTLYWYLQNLGQGPELLIRYENEEAVDDSQLPKDRFSAERLKGVDSTLKIQPAELGDSAVYLCASSSGRTLGYEQYFGPGTRLTVT.

Comment on this clone: The same CDR3 also results from other DNA sequences found in this sample. The chain links TRBV5-6 to TRBJ2-7; 9 bases align to TRBD1. CDR3 length: 14 amino acids. Losses at the gene ends were 4 bases for V and 2 bases for J; bases not matched to a gene: 4. Germline V gene data show CDR1 as SGHDT and CDR2 as YYEEEE. The CDR3 DNA reads TGTGCCAGCAGCCCGGGACAGGGCCCCTACGAGCAGTACTTC. Translated, it gives CASSPGQGPYEQYF.

CDR3 coding DNA: TGTGCCAGCAGCCCAGGGAGACAGCTCTCCTACGAGCAGTACTTC. Its protein product is CASSPGRQLSYEQYF. The rearrangement uses TRBV7-6 and TRBJ2-7; the D call may be TRBD1 or TRBD2 (5 bases each). Trimming stripped 5 bases from V and 0 bases from J, with 14 bases between. The CDR3 sequence is 15 residues long. Germline values: CDR1 SGHVS, CDR2 FNYEAQ.

The chain links TRBV19 to TRBJ1-1; D is perhaps TRBD1 (6 bases). Trimming removed 1 base from V and 1 base from J, with 10 bases in between. This CDR3 has 15 residues. Per the germline V gene, CDR1 is LNHDA and CDR2 is SQIVND (reference sequence). CDR3 amino acids: CASSIVTGQNTEAFF. The CDR3 coding sequence is TGTGCCAGTAGTATAGTAACAGGGCAGAACACTGAAGCTTTCTTT.

CDR3 nucleotides: TGTGCCAGCAGCTCCCCTGGGGCAGGGGTTGGCGACGAGCAGTACTTC. It yields the protein CASSSPGAGVGDEQYF. This chain links TRBV7-9 with TRBJ2-7, with a weak D call TRBD1 (6 bases). CDR3 size: 16 residues. CDR1 is SEHNR, CDR2 FQNEAQ, per germline (reference sequence). The V end lost 4 bases, the J end lost 5 bases, and 21 bases lay between the germline ends.

The chain joins TRBV19 to TRBJ2-3, with TRBD2 identical over 7 bases. CDR1 and CDR2 (germline): LNHDA, SQIVND (reference sequence). V lost 5 bases, J lost 8 bases, and 4 bases stayed unmatched. This CDR3 is built from 12 residues. The CDR3 nucleotides are TGTGCCAGTAGTTTGGGGACTACTACGCAGTATTTT. It is translated as CASSLGTTTQYF.

The rearrangement links TRBV4-1 to TRBJ1-2; 7 bases fit TRBD1. CDR1 is MGHRA and CDR2 is YSYEKL in the germline V gene. The CDR3 is 14 amino acids. V lost 7 bases and J lost 5; bases outside the gene matches: 10. In DNA form, the CDR3 reads TGCGCCAGCACCCAGGTACGGGACAGTTATGGCTACACCTTC. Translating gives CASTQVRDSYGYTF.

This chain links TRBV9 with TRBJ1-1, with D unclear. This CDR3 has 14 residues. Deletions cut 4 bases from V and 7 bases from J, with 17 bases between. Germline loops: CDR1 SGDLS, CDR2 YYNGEE. CDR3 residues: CASSYTTDPNEAFF. The CDR3 region has the DNA TGTGCCAGCAGCTACACTACGGACCCAAATGAAGCTTTCTTT. Looking up the rest from reference TRBV9 and TRBJ1-1 gives the full variable domain: DSGVTQTPKHLITATGQRVTLRCSPRSGDLSVYWYQQSLDQGLQFLIQYYNGEERAKGNILERFSAQQFPDLHSELNLSSLELGDSALYFCASSYTTDPNEAFFGQGTRLTVV.

This chain joins TRBV4-3 and TRBJ2-7; TRBD1 aligns across 9 bases. Germline loops: CDR1 LGHNA, CDR2 YSLEER. The CDR3 covers 14 residues. Trimming took 8 bases from V and 4 from J; bases not matched to a gene: 9. CDR3 sequence reads: CASAPGTGFYEQYF. The CDR3 DNA reads TGCGCCAGCGCCCCCGGGACAGGGTTTTACGAGCAGTACTTC.